Presented here are 20 T cell receptor beta chains from one specimen sequenced in a study of T cell repertoires in cytomegalovirus infection. No antigen is known for these receptors. TCRdb processed the reads anew with MiXCR; each CDR3 protein has one entry. This sample carries around 69,000 distinct CDR3 sequences, about 30% of them seen once, and the ten largest clones take 59%. The sample was CD8+ T cells from cultured PBMCs, taken from culture after CMV antigen stimulation. The receptors come from a human donor in good health (CMV status not recorded). Some clones in this sample may be carry-over from other donors' samples.

The genes are TRBV7-6 and TRBJ2-5; TRBD1 agrees at 12 bases. CDR3 length: 20 amino acids. Trimming at V came to 1 base and at J to 6 bases, leaving 18 bases not matched to a gene. Germline V gene data show CDR1 as SGHVS and CDR2 as FNYEAQ. DNA of the CDR3: TGTGCCAGCAGCTTAGATTTTGGAGGGACAGGGGGCTTTGGGGTGAAGACCCAGTACTTC. Translation gives CASSLDFGGTGGFGVKTQYF.

This clonotype has more than one count but fewer than ten. The chain has TRBV29-1 and TRBJ1-1; no firm D call. Trimming left V 7 bases short and J 0 bases short, with 12 bases between. The germline CDR1 and CDR2 sequences are SQVTM and ANQGSEA. This CDR3 comprises 13 residues. CDR3 region: CSAFGIMNTEAFF. CDR3 nucleotides: TGCAGCGCCTTTGGGATTATGAACACTGAAGCTTTCTTT.

This clonotype was detected ten times or more. J is TRBJ1-1 and V is TRBV28; no firm D call. The V gene lost 2 bases and the J gene lost 0 bases, with 10 bases spanning the gap. The germline V gene encodes CDR1 MDHEN and CDR2 SYDVKM. The CDR3 length is 15 residues. The CDR3 DNA is TGTGCCAGCAGTTTAGCGACATCCATGAACACTGAAGCTTTCTTT. The encoded protein is CASSLATSMNTEAFF. Based on the CDR3 plus reference TRBV28 and TRBJ1-1, the full variable domain is DVKVTQSSRYLVKRTGEKVFLECVQDMDHENMFWYRQDPGLGLRLIYFSYDVKMKEKGDIPEGYSVSREKKERFSLILESASTNQTSMYLCASSLATSMNTEAFFGQGTRLTVV.

This clonotype was seen many times. V gene TRBV20-1 combines with J gene TRBJ2-7, with 9 bases lining up with TRBD2. Germline V lookup: CDR1 DFQATT, CDR2 SNEGSKA (reference sequence). Germline trimming cut 2 bases from V and 3 bases from J; bases unmatched to any gene: 11. CDR3 length: 16 residues. The CDR3: CSARPPPRLADYEQYF. The CDR3 nucleotides read TGCAGTGCTAGACCCCCCCCGAGACTAGCGGACTACGAGCAGTACTTC.

This clonotype was observed at least ten times. The rearrangement links TRBV12-3 or TRBV12-4 to TRBJ1-1, with no clear D. The CDR3 is 12 residues long. Trimming pared 7 bases from V and 6 bases from J, leaving 12 bases between. As DNA, the CDR3 is TGTGCCAGCACCCGTCGGGGATCTGAAGCTTTCTTT. As protein: CASTRRGSEAFF.

V gene TRBV27 combines with J gene TRBJ2-7, with 7 positions matching TRBD2. Germline V gene sequence: CDR1 MNHEY, CDR2 SMNVEV (reference sequence). Trimming took 5 bases from V and 4 from J; bases not matched to a gene: 14. The length of the CDR3 is 16 residues. The CDR3 DNA sequence: TGTGCCAGCAGTCGGACTGACCTGGGGGGGGGGTACGAGCAGTACTTC. It specifies CASSRTDLGGGYEQYF.

This clonotype has a single count. The V call is TRBV27, the J call TRBJ2-7; D is unresolved. The CDR3 length is 15 residues. Germline-derived CDR1 and CDR2 are MNHEY and SMNVEV (reference sequence). The ends were cut back, 0 bases at V and 0 bases at J, with 9 bases in the middle. This chain's CDR3 is CASSLSNGPSYEQYF. The CDR3 nucleotides read TGTGCCAGCAGTTTATCCAACGGGCCCTCCTACGAGCAGTACTTC.

This sequence joins TRBV4-1 and TRBJ2-4; D might be TRBD1 (6 bases). V lost 0 bases to trimming and J lost 12 bases, with 9 bases between them. The CDR3 extends over 12 amino acids. Germline loops: CDR1 MGHRA, CDR2 YSYEKL. The DNA of the CDR3 is TGCGCCAGCAGCCAAGATCAGGGGAATCAGTACTTC. Encoded protein: CASSQDQGNQYF.

V is TRBV6-5 and J is TRBJ2-5; D assignment may be TRBD1 or TRBD2 (5 bases each). The CDR3 consists of 13 residues. Trimming removed 8 bases at V and 8 bases at J, with 18 bases between. From germline, CDR1 is MNHEY and CDR2 SVGAGI. The CDR3 is CASGDPGSETQYF. CDR3 DNA: TGTGCCAGCGGGGACCCCGGTAGTGAAACCCAGTACTTC.

The chain couples TRBV19 to TRBJ2-1, with 10 positions matching TRBD2. The CDR3 sequence is 14 residues long. With 6 bases clipped from V and 6 bases from J, the junction kept 5 bases outside the gene matches. Per the germline V gene, CDR1 is LNHDA and CDR2 is SQIVND (reference sequence). CDR3 DNA: TGTGCCAGTAGCGAGGGACTAGCGAGCAATGAGCAGTTCTTC. Protein sequence: CASSEGLASNEQFF.

This clonotype has only a few counts. The chain recombines TRBV6-1 with TRBJ1-4, with D perhaps matching TRBD1 (5 bases). The CDR3 sequence is 14 residues long. CDR1 and CDR2 (germline): MNHNS, SASEGT. The V end lost 8 bases, the J end lost 4 bases, and 14 bases lay between the germline ends. The CDR3 loop reads CASWTSTDNEKLFF. The CDR3 DNA reads as TGTGCCAGCTGGACGTCGACAGATAATGAAAAACTGTTTTTT.

Only a few counts were recorded for this clonotype. The chain has TRBV27 and TRBJ2-6; the D is unclear. Trimming removed 5 bases at V and 6 bases at J, with 11 bases between. The CDR3 consists of 14 residues. Per the germline V gene, CDR1 is MNHEY and CDR2 is SMNVEV (reference sequence). CDR3 region: CASSRPGEANVLTF. The CDR3 DNA sequence: TGTGCCAGCAGTCGGCCCGGCGAGGCCAACGTCCTGACTTTC.

This rearrangement joins TRBV27 to TRBJ2-3, with D perhaps being TRBD1 or TRBD2 (7 bases each). The germline gives CDR1 MNHEY, CDR2 SMNVEV (reference sequence). V was shortened by 3 bases and J by 3 bases, with 16 bases between the two germline ends. The CDR3 contains 16 residues. The DNA for the CDR3 is TGTGCCAGCAGTTTGCTCAGGGGGGGCCGAACAGATACGCAGTATTTT. Protein: CASSLLRGGRTDTQYF.

The chain joins TRBV6-1 to TRBJ2-5; TRBD1 aligns across 8 bases. The CDR3 extends over 15 amino acids. CDR1 MNHNS and CDR2 SASEGT come from the germline V gene. Unmatched junction bases numbered 14, after V lost 6 bases and J lost 8 bases. CDR3 loop: CASSKEGQASATQYF. The CDR3, as DNA: TGTGCCAGCAGCAAGGAGGGACAGGCCTCAGCAACCCAGTACTTC.

This clonotype was counted between two and nine times. The genes are TRBV4-3 and TRBJ2-7; 10 bases match TRBD2. The length of the CDR3 is 16 residues. Germline CDR1 and CDR2: LGHNA and YSLEER. Trimming took 3 bases from V and 2 from J; bases not matched to a gene: 7. CDR3 DNA: TGCGCCAGCAGCCAGACTACCGGGACTAGCGCCTACGAGCAGTACTTC. This codes for CASSQTTGTSAYEQYF.

This clonotype was seen a few times. The chain has TRBV20-1 and TRBJ2-7, with 12 positions matching TRBD1. The CDR3 is 19 residues long. V shed 2 bases and J 3 bases; nucleotides not matched to a gene: 17. CDR1 is DFQATT and CDR2 is SNEGSKA in the germline V gene (reference sequence). The CDR3 loop reads CSARPGTGGNINGYYEQYF. CDR3 bases: TGCAGTGCTAGACCTGGGACAGGGGGCAATATTAATGGCTACTACGAGCAGTACTTC.

This clonotype was observed a few times. An end of the junction differs from the germline gene, which may be a read error. The rearrangement joins TRBV6-5 to TRBJ2-7; 8 bases fit TRBD1. Germline assignment: CDR1 MNHEY and CDR2 SVGAGI. This CDR3 region has 11 residues. The CDR3 is CASSYGQGFFF. CDR3 nucleotide sequence: TGTGCCAGCAGTTATGGACAGGGATTCTTCTTC.

This clonotype was detected ten times or more. This chain joins TRBV7-6 and TRBJ2-3; TRBD1 agrees at 8 bases. This CDR3 comprises 14 residues. Germline CDR1 SGHVS, CDR2 FNYEAQ. J gave up 3 bases and V 3 bases, and 2 bases lay outside the gene matches. The CDR3 DNA is TGTGCCAGCAGCTTGACAGGGGAAACAGATACGCAGTATTTT. Protein product: CASSLTGETDTQYF.

The chain carries TRBV5-6 and TRBJ2-3; 12 bases fit TRBD2. The CDR3 covers 16 residues. Losses at the gene ends were 0 bases for V and 4 bases for J; bases not matched to a gene: 3. Germline V CDR1 and CDR2: SGHDT, YYEEEE. The CDR3 DNA sequence: TGTGCCAGCAGCTTGGAGACTAGCGGGAGCCCAGATACGCAGTATTTT. This encodes CASSLETSGSPDTQYF.

This clonotype was detected ten times or more. The chain employs TRBV11-2 and TRBJ1-5; D is uncertain. The V end lost 0 bases, the J end lost 4 bases, and 10 bases lay between the germline ends. The CDR3 totals 15 residues. Germline assignment: CDR1 SGHAT and CDR2 FQNNGV. CDR3 amino acids: CASSLDLSKNQPQHF. DNA of the CDR3: TGTGCCAGCAGCTTAGATCTTAGCAAAAATCAGCCCCAGCATTTT.